One sample yielded the 7 T cell receptor beta chains listed below, sequenced in a study of T cell changes during pregnancy in multiple sclerosis. The table came from immunoSEQ multiplex PCR; TCRdb's copy has only in-frame clones and leaves some out. The sample lists around 32,000 clones, 70% to 90% occurring once. The source material was CD8+ T cells from peripheral blood mononuclear cells, sampled in the third trimester of pregnancy. The receptors shown here come from a female donor with multiple sclerosis, enrolled in a pregnancy study.

The V and J genes are TRBV2 and TRBJ2-7, with 8 positions matching TRBD2. CDR1 is SNHLY, CDR2 FYNNEI, per germline. Germline trimming cut 11 bases from V and 4 bases from J; bases unmatched to any gene: 10. This CDR3 region has 13 residues. The CDR3 region is CAALGTSLYEQYF. CDR3 sequence (DNA): TGTGCCGCCCTCGGGACTAGTCTATACGAGCAGTACTTC.

This clone has only one observation. J is TRBJ1-3 and V is TRBV30, with D possibly being TRBD1 (5 bases). Trimming removed 5 bases from V and 0 bases from J, with 5 bases in between. The CDR3 sequence is 12 residues long. Germline CDR1 reads GTSNPN; CDR2 reads SVGIG (reference sequence). CDR3 sequence (DNA): TGTGCCTGGCAGGGCTCTGGAAACACCATATATTTT. It codes for CAWQGSGNTIYF. The variable domain in full, completed from reference TRBV30 and TRBJ1-3, reads SQTIHQWPATLVQPVGSPLSLECTVEGTSNPNLYWYRQAAGRGLQLLFYSVGIGQISSEVPQNLSASRPQDRQFILSSKKLLLSDSGFYLCAWQGSGNTIYFGEGSWLTVV.

The chain combines TRBV7-9 with TRBJ1-4; a possible D gene is TRBD1 (5 bases). The CDR3 totals 15 residues. Trimming took 0 bases from V and 8 from J, leaving 13 bases between them. CDR1 is SEHNR and CDR2 is FQNEAQ in the germline V gene (reference sequence). DNA for the CDR3: TGTGCCAGCAGCTTAGCGACCAGGAGGGACGAAAAACTGTTTTTT. This sequence encodes CASSLATRRDEKLFF.

The J gene is TRBJ1-4, the V gene TRBV4-1; a weak D match, TRBD1 (5 bases). With 4 bases removed from V and 5 bases from J, the gap between germline ends came to 20 bases. The CDR3 totals 17 residues. The V gene's germline CDR1 is MGHRA and CDR2 YSYEKL. The CDR3 nucleotides are TGCGCCAGCAGCCCCGGCCTCGCGGGGGGTAGAAATGAAAAACTGTTTTTT. Protein product: CASSPGLAGGRNEKLFF.

This clone was observed a single time. The rearrangement links TRBV30 to TRBJ2-7; 7 bases agree with TRBD2. This CDR3 spans 15 amino acids. Germline CDR1 and CDR2: GTSNPN and SVGIG (reference sequence). J was trimmed by 2 bases and V by 6 bases; bases with no gene match: 13. The CDR3 coding sequence is TGTGCCTGCCTGGTGGGGCGGGAGATTACCTACGAGCAGTACTTC. This translates into CACLVGREITYEQYF.

CDR3 DNA sequence: TGTGCCAGCACTCCCTCAGGGAGGGGACCTAACTATGGCTACACCTTC. This sequence encodes CASTPSGRGPNYGYTF. The chain joins TRBV18 to TRBJ1-2, with D possibly matching TRBD1 (5 bases). Germline V gene data show CDR1 as KGHSH and CDR2 as LQKENI. The CDR3 is 16 residues long. Trimming took 8 bases from V and 0 from J, leaving 19 bases between them.

The rearrangement uses TRBV29-1 and TRBJ1-1, with TRBD1 matching 11 bases. The V gene's germline CDR1 is SQVTM and CDR2 ANQGSEA. The V gene end was trimmed by 0 bases and the J gene end by 7 bases; junction bases not matched to a gene: 10. The CDR3 runs 16 residues. The CDR3 protein is CSVEEFRDRGMFEAFF. The CDR3, as DNA: TGCAGCGTTGAAGAGTTTCGGGACAGGGGGATGTTTGAAGCTTTCTTT. The full variable domain, in which reference TRBV29-1 and TRBJ1-1 provide the parts outside the CDR3, is SAVISQKPSRDICQRGTSLTIQCQVDSQVTMMFWYRQQPGQSLTLIATANQGSEATYESGFVIDKFPISRPNLTFSTLTVSNMSPEDSSIYLCSVEEFRDRGMFEAFFGQGTRLTVV.